This entry is about one T cell receptor beta chain. The CDR3 extends over 16 amino acids. CDR1 LNHNV and CDR2 YYDKDF come from the germline V gene (reference sequence). The V and J ends lost 3 bases and 0 bases, in that order; junction bases with no gene match: 3. This sample is part of a study of PD-L1 blockade in urothelial cancer. Sequenced by immunoSEQ multiplex PCR; TCRdb stores in-frame clones only, minus some. The sample has more than 85,000 clones, approximately 90% seen once. This sequence was found in a woman of 80 years or more with urothelial cancer. The rearrangement joins TRBV15 to TRBJ2-1; 9 positions match TRBD2. The specimen was PBMCs, collected around atezolizumab (anti-PD-L1) treatment. The CDR3 here is CATSRDSGSSYNEQFF. The CDR3 region has the DNA TGTGCCACCAGCAGGGATAGCGGGAGCTCCTACAATGAGCAGTTCTTC.